Below, 23 T cell receptor beta chains from the same sample are listed, as sequenced in a study of T cells expressing NK-cell markers. TCRdb derives one entry per CDR3 protein from the 5' RACE reads, leaving out DNA. This table holds 400,000 or so distinct CDR3 sequences. The sequenced sample was blood T cells: a sorted CD56 or NKG2C T cell subset, CD4+ or CD8+ T cells, or bulk PBMC T cells (not recorded which). The receptors originated from a woman aged 45-59 years in good health.

This chain uses TRBV2 with TRBJ2-2. Germline assignment: CDR1 SNHLY and CDR2 FYNNEI. The CDR3 is made up of 13 amino acids. CDR3 residues: CASSELYTGELFF.

The V and J genes are TRBV30 and TRBJ2-7; with no DNA, the TCRdb D assignment of TRBD2 cannot be verified. CDR1 and CDR2 from the germline V gene are GTSNPN and SVGIG (reference sequence). The CDR3 runs 13 residues. The CDR3 sequence: CAWSGLAVYEQYF.

The V gene is TRBV6-1, the J gene TRBJ2-1; absent DNA, TCRdb's TRBD1 call cannot be checked. Germline CDR1 MNHNS, CDR2 SASEGT. This CDR3 has 16 amino acids. CDR3 amino acids: CASRATGQGARNEQFF.

CDR3 protein: CATTQGGVPGAFF. The chain links TRBV7-9 to TRBJ1-1; checking the TCRdb D call of TRBD1 is not possible without DNA. Germline lookup yields CDR1 SEHNR and CDR2 FQNEAQ (reference sequence). The CDR3 sequence is 13 residues long.

The gene calls are TRBV20-1 and TRBJ2-5; TCRdb gives TRBD2 as the D gene, but with no DNA this cannot be confirmed. Germline loops: CDR1 DFQATT, CDR2 SNEGSKA (reference sequence). This CDR3 region has 13 residues. The CDR3 region is CSASRAAGGAQYF.

The chain links TRBV23-1 to TRBJ2-1; TCRdb's D call, TRBD2, is unchecked because there is no DNA. TRBV23-1 is known as an ORF, though its function is uncertain. This CDR3 contains 12 residues. The CDR3: CASSRLAAEQFF.

The rearrangement uses TRBV20-1 and TRBJ2-3; no DNA is available, so the TRBD2 call from TCRdb remains unchecked. There are 17 residues in the CDR3. Germline CDR1 DFQATT, CDR2 SNEGSKA (reference sequence). The CDR3 sequence is CSARGTSRGPRGDTQYF.

The CDR3 protein is CATKGQNNSPLHF. The chain joins TRBV2 to TRBJ1-6; TCRdb names TRBD1, which stays unverified in the absence of DNA. Germline values: CDR1 SNHLY, CDR2 FYNNEI. This CDR3 region has 13 residues.

The V call is TRBV6-1, the J call TRBJ1-5; TCRdb's D gene call, TRBD1, goes unchecked for lack of DNA. The CDR3 consists of 15 residues. Germline loops: CDR1 MNHNS, CDR2 SASEGT. The chain's CDR3 is CASSVFRDSNQPQHF.

CDR3 amino acids: CASRGDRVVHYNSPLHF. This chain joins TRBV12-3 or TRBV12-4 and TRBJ1-6; TCRdb calls TRBD1, which cannot be checked without DNA. The CDR3 is 17 residues long.

The genes are TRBV28 and TRBJ2-4; TCRdb calls TRBD1, which cannot be checked without DNA. Germline assignment: CDR1 MDHEN and CDR2 SYDVKM. The CDR3 covers 14 residues. CDR3 amino acids: CASSPGERKNIQYF.

The genes are TRBV6-5 and TRBJ1-5; TCRdb outputs TRBD1, but without DNA this stays unchecked. The CDR3 is 14 residues long. Germline-derived CDR1 and CDR2 are MNHEY and SVGAGI. CDR3 residues: CASSLRGVDQPQHF.

This chain joins TRBV10-3 and TRBJ1-2; TCRdb lists TRBD1, though no DNA is available to test this call. From germline, CDR1 is ENHRY and CDR2 SYGVKD. The CDR3 has 16 residues. The CDR3 here is CAISEPSVRGLYGYTF.

This sequence joins TRBV3-1 and TRBJ1-1. Germline V gene data show CDR1 as LGHDT and CDR2 as YNNKEL (reference sequence). This CDR3 comprises 13 residues. The CDR3 region is CASSQRVSTEAFF.

The J gene is TRBJ2-6, the V gene TRBV11-3. Germline V gene data show CDR1 as SGHNT and CDR2 as YENEEA. The CDR3 contains 16 residues. The CDR3 is CASSSRTFSGANVLTF.

The J gene is TRBJ2-5, the V gene TRBV3-1; TCRdb indicates TRBD2, and absent DNA this call remains unverified. The CDR3 is 15 amino acids. Germline V gene sequence: CDR1 LGHDT, CDR2 YNNKEL (reference sequence). This CDR3 reads CASSQFHSGQETQYF.

This CDR3 reads CASSSPGTGDNEQFF. The V call is TRBV7-3, the J call TRBJ2-1; TCRdb reports TRBD2, a call that lacks DNA to check it against. CDR3 length: 15 residues. Germline V lookup: CDR1 SGHTA, CDR2 FQGTGA. The variable domain in full, with the rest retrieved from reference TRBV7-3 and TRBJ2-1, is GAGVSQTPSNKVTEKGKYVELRCDPISGHTALYWYRQSLGQGPEFLIYFQGTGAADDSGLPNDRFFAVRPEGSVSTLKIQRTERGDSAVYLCASSSPGTGDNEQFFGPGTRLTVL.

The V call is TRBV28, the J call TRBJ2-1; TCRdb calls TRBD2, which cannot be checked without DNA. The CDR3 consists of 17 residues. Germline loops: CDR1 MDHEN, CDR2 SYDVKM. The CDR3 region is CASSTAFILAGDYEQFF.

The chain employs TRBV20-1 and TRBJ2-7; TCRdb's D gene call, TRBD2, goes unchecked for lack of DNA. The CDR3 sequence is 14 residues long. The germline V gene encodes CDR1 DFQATT and CDR2 SNEGSKA (reference sequence). The CDR3 loop reads CSAGAGGPNDEQYF.

CDR3 in amino acids: CASSYFSGIGELFF. The chain has TRBV6-5 and TRBJ2-2; the TCRdb D gene call, TRBD2, has no DNA to confirm it. The CDR3 loop spans 14 amino acids. CDR1 is MNHEY and CDR2 is SVGAGI in the germline V gene.

The V call is TRBV12-3 or TRBV12-4, the J call TRBJ1-1; the TCRdb D gene call, TRBD1, has no DNA to confirm it. This CDR3 is built from 13 residues. CDR3 loop: CASSLQGTGEAFF.

V is TRBV4-2 and J is TRBJ2-1; the TCRdb D gene call, TRBD2, has no DNA to confirm it. The CDR3 runs 16 residues. CDR1 is LGHNA, CDR2 YNFKEQ, per germline. The CDR3 reads CASSQGVGRASNEQFF.

The rearrangement joins TRBV29-1 to TRBJ2-1; lacking DNA, the TRBD2 call made by TCRdb goes unchecked. The CDR3 totals 14 residues. In germline, CDR1 is SQVTM, CDR2 ANQGSEA. CDR3 protein: CSAAGGGPHNEQFF.